This T cell receptor beta chain is from a study of T-cell memory formation after mild COVID-19. Study-wide results and limits: A subset of responding clones appeared in pre-infection memory, suggesting cross-reactive memory joined.

Germline assignment: CDR1 SGHRS and CDR2 YFSETQ. With 4 bases clipped from V and 2 bases from J, the junction kept 9 bases outside the gene matches. There are 16 residues in the CDR3. A single record per CDR3 protein comes from TCRdb applying MiXCR to the 5' RACE reads. This table has about 470,000 distinct CDR3 sequences, 25% appearing once. In regard to this clonotype: Its target is unknown.

This TCR was sampled from an adult woman who had mild COVID-19 (a few samples of this study predate the infection). Cell type and time point are not known. The sample consisted of PBMCs or a T cell subset sorted from them (not recorded which). The rearrangement uses TRBV5-1 and TRBJ2-3, with 8 positions matching TRBD2. CDR3 nucleotide sequence: TGCGCCAGCAGCCCACCCGGCGGGGGGTTCACAGATACGCAGTATTTT. Translating gives CASSPPGGGFTDTQYF. Based on the CDR3 plus reference TRBV5-1 and TRBJ2-3, the full variable domain is KAGVTQTPRYLIKTRGQQVTLSCSPISGHRSVSWYQQTPGQGLQFLFEYFSETQRNKGNFPGRFSGRQFSNSRSEMNVSTLELGDSALYLCASSPPGGGFTDTQYFGPGTRLTVL.